The 9 T cell receptor beta chains listed next were all sequenced from one sample in a study of post-analysis software for immune sequencing data. Overall study findings and caveats: Elevated frequency relative to controls characterized several TRBV segments in patients, TRBV5-6, TRBV5-1 and TRBV20-1 among them.

Unique molecular identifiers were present in the TCR beta cDNA libraries. TCRdb analysed the PCR reads with MiXCR anew, one entry per CDR3 protein. The sample lists about 500,000 distinct CDR3 sequences, approximately 45% occurring once. For these receptors, no antigen is known. The sample consisted of blood. These receptors all stem from a girl aged 10-17 years with multiple sclerosis.

The V call is TRBV18, the J call TRBJ1-1; a possible D gene is TRBD1 (5 bases). V was clipped by 2 bases and J by 1 base, with 14 bases between them. This CDR3 has 16 residues. Germline V lookup: CDR1 KGHSH, CDR2 LQKENI. The CDR3 is CASSPSGTAKNTEAFF. The CDR3 DNA reads as TGTGCCAGCTCACCATCAGGGACTGCGAAGAACACTGAAGCTTTCTTT.

The chain combines TRBV21-1 with TRBJ2-1. TRBV21-1 is a listed pseudogene. This CDR3 region has 17 residues. CDR3 in amino acids: CASSKVRAGCSYNEQFF. In nucleotides, the CDR3 is TGTGCCAGCAGCAAAGTCCGAGCGGGATGCTCCTACAATGAGCAGTTCTTC.

This clonotype was observed a handful of times. The rearrangement joins TRBV6-1 to TRBJ2-1; 7 nucleotides match TRBD2. This CDR3 has 13 residues. With 6 bases clipped from V and 7 bases from J, the junction kept 6 bases outside the gene matches. CDR1 is MNHNS, CDR2 SASEGT, per germline. CDR3 amino acids: CASRAGPGNEQFF. In nucleotides, the CDR3 is TGTGCCAGCAGAGCGGGGCCGGGGAATGAGCAGTTCTTC.

This clonotype was seen a few times. The rearrangement uses TRBV20-1 and TRBJ2-3; perhaps TRBD2 as D (5 bases). Germline V CDR1 and CDR2: DFQATT, SNEGSKA (reference sequence). With 6 bases removed from V and 6 bases from J, the gap between germline ends came to 16 bases. The CDR3 runs 13 residues. The CDR3, as DNA: TGCAGTGCCACCAGGCTCACGGGGGATACGCAGTATTTT. Translated: CSATRLTGDTQYF.

The J gene is TRBJ1-4, the V gene TRBV4-1; tentative D call: TRBD1 (5 bases). Trimming took off 4 bases at V and 8 bases at J, with 14 bases between the two ends. Germline loops: CDR1 MGHRA, CDR2 YSYEKL. The CDR3 contains 14 residues. CDR3 residues: CASSRGSDYEKLFF. The CDR3 DNA reads TGCGCCAGCAGCCGGGGGTCGGACTACGAAAAACTGTTTTTT.

The table lists this clonotype with a few counts. The chain couples TRBV28 to TRBJ1-5; the D is unclear. V gave up 3 bases and J gave up 2 bases, with 11 bases separating them. Germline V CDR1 and CDR2: MDHEN, SYDVKM. The CDR3 is 15 residues long. CDR3: CASSFIGLGNQPQHF. The CDR3 DNA reads as TGTGCCAGCAGTTTTATAGGTCTGGGCAATCAGCCCCAGCATTTT.

The V and J genes are TRBV9 and TRBJ2-3; 15 bases are shared with TRBD2. Trimming took 6 bases from V and 2 from J; bases not matched to a gene: 7. The CDR3 runs to 17 residues. Germline V gene lookup returns CDR1 SGDLS and CDR2 YYNGEE. Written as DNA, the CDR3 is TGTGCCAGCACCCAAGGGACTAGCGGGAGGCTCACAGATACGCAGTATTTT. It specifies CASTQGTSGRLTDTQYF.

This chain connects TRBV15 to TRBJ2-4; D might be TRBD1 (5 bases). This CDR3 is 19 amino acids long. V was trimmed by 6 bases and J by 0 bases, leaving 24 bases between them. Germline V gene data show CDR1 as LNHNV and CDR2 as YYDKDF (reference sequence). The CDR3 sequence: CATSWGGSTYEGAKNIQYF. The DNA of the CDR3 is TGTGCCACCAGTTGGGGCGGAAGCACTTATGAAGGAGCCAAAAACATTCAGTACTTC.

This rearrangement joins TRBV4-1 to TRBJ1-1; TRBD1 agrees at 8 bases. With V trimmed by 3 bases and J by 5 bases, 14 bases remained unmatched. Germline V gene lookup returns CDR1 MGHRA and CDR2 YSYEKL. The CDR3 totals 17 residues. The CDR3 spells CASSHLNQGARNTEAFF. CDR3 DNA sequence: TGCGCCAGCAGCCATTTAAATCAGGGGGCGCGAAATACTGAAGCTTTCTTT.